Below are 8 T cell receptor beta chains sequenced from a single sample in a study of cytomegalovirus exposure and HLA in healthy donors. A multiplex PCR was run with 60 Vbeta primers and 13 Jbeta primers. TCRdb's copy holds only in-frame clones and misses some; the assay was immunoSEQ multiplex PCR. Seen in this sample are some 52,000 clones; the ten most common clones hold 9% to 15%. Sequencing used PBMCs. The receptors were gathered from a woman between 55 and 75 years old in good health and CMV-seropositive.

The V and J genes are TRBV5-1 and TRBJ1-3, with 8 bases fitting TRBD1. J lost 4 bases, V lost 0 bases, and 9 bases had no gene match. The length of the CDR3 is 17 residues. The V gene's germline CDR1 is SGHRS and CDR2 YFSETQ. CDR3 residues: CASSLETGGPWGNTIYF. The CDR3 nucleotides read TGCGCCAGCAGCTTGGAAACAGGGGGACCGTGGGGAAACACCATATATTTT.

The chain recombines TRBV18 with TRBJ1-1, with D hard to call. Between the trimmed V and J ends, which lost 6 bases and 1 base, there was a span of 15 bases. Germline-derived CDR1 and CDR2 are KGHSH and LQKENI. The CDR3 totals 15 residues. CDR3 region: CASSPDIGGNTEAFF. In DNA form, the CDR3 reads TGTGCCAGCTCGCCAGACATAGGAGGGAACACTGAAGCTTTCTTT. Combining the CDR3 with reference TRBV18 and TRBJ1-1 gives the whole variable domain NAGVMQNPRHLVRRRGQEARLRCSPMKGHSHVYWYRQLPEEGLKFMVYLQKENIIDESGMPKERFSAEFPKEGPSILRIQQVVRGDSAAYFCASSPDIGGNTEAFFGQGTRLTVV.

J is TRBJ1-3 and V is TRBV5-1; the D gene is possibly TRBD1 (6 bases). V was shortened by 4 bases and J by 0 bases, with 8 bases between the two germline ends. This CDR3 has 14 amino acids. CDR1 is SGHRS, CDR2 YFSETQ, per germline. The chain's CDR3 is CASSTDSSGNTIYF. CDR3 nucleotides: TGCGCCAGCAGCACGGACAGCTCTGGAAACACCATATATTTT.

The V gene is TRBV5-6, the J gene TRBJ2-2, with 7 bases identical to TRBD1. This CDR3 comprises 18 residues. Trimming removed 2 bases from V and 6 bases from J; junction bases left unmatched: 16. Germline CDR1 SGHDT, CDR2 YYEEEE. DNA for the CDR3: TGTGCCAGCAGCTTTCAAGGGGGCAGCGTCTTTGTTCCCGGGGAGCTGTTTTTT. Protein product: CASSFQGGSVFVPGELFF.

The CDR3 sequence: CASSRTGNTEAFF. The CDR3 DNA follows: TGCGCCAGCAGCCGGACAGGGAACACTGAAGCTTTCTTT. The chain links TRBV4-3 to TRBJ1-1; 7 bases map to TRBD1. This CDR3 is 13 amino acids long. The germline V gene encodes CDR1 LGHNA and CDR2 YSLEER. The V and J ends lost 4 bases and 1 base, in that order; junction bases with no gene match: 0.

The CDR3 loop reads CASRTIYNEQFF. CDR3 bases: TGTGCCAGCAGGACAATCTACAATGAGCAGTTCTTC. The chain couples TRBV27 to TRBJ2-1; D ambiguous. V shed 6 bases and J shed 3 bases, with 6 bases lying between them. This CDR3 has 12 amino acids. In germline, CDR1 is MNHEY, CDR2 SMNVEV (reference sequence).

The V and J genes are TRBV25-1 and TRBJ2-3, with D uncertain. This CDR3 is 11 amino acids long. Germline V lookup: CDR1 MGHDK, CDR2 SYGVNS. V was shortened by 4 bases and J by 3 bases, with 2 bases between the two germline ends. The chain's CDR3 is CASSVTDTQYF. CDR3 DNA sequence: TGTGCCAGCAGTGTAACAGATACGCAGTATTTT.

Note on this clone: The germline gene is not matched at one end of the junction; a read error may be the cause. This chain uses TRBV7-9 with TRBJ1-2; D is unclear. CDR1 and CDR2 (germline): SEHNR, FQNEAQ (reference sequence). The CDR3 consists of 12 residues. The CDR3 DNA reads as TGTGCCAGCAGTTTAGGAGGCTATGGCTACACCTTC. It encodes CASSLGGYGYTF.